The next 20 T cell receptor beta chains were all read from a single sample in a study of regulatory dendritic cells for organ transplantation. Clones were sequenced by immunoSEQ multiplex PCR, and TCRdb holds only the in-frame ones, with some missing. The sample shows around 30,000 clones, roughly 80% of them seen only once. The sample taken for sequencing was naive CD4+ T cells from blood. Noted subset: CD45RA+ naive T cells. The receptors come from a human donor in good health.

V gene TRBV18 combines with J gene TRBJ1-1, with D possibly being TRBD1 (5 bases). The CDR3 has 14 amino acids. The V gene's germline CDR1 is KGHSH and CDR2 LQKENI. V lost 0 bases and J lost 5, with 10 bases in between. CDR3 residues: CASSPPGGGTEAFF. DNA for the CDR3: TGTGCCAGCTCACCACCGGGGGGTGGGACTGAAGCTTTCTTT.

V usage is TRBV5-4 and J usage is TRBJ2-1; D is possibly TRBD2 (7 bases). The length of the CDR3 is 17 residues. Germline lookup yields CDR1 SGHNT and CDR2 YYREEE (reference sequence). V was trimmed by 1 base and J by 7 bases, leaving 21 bases between them. The CDR3 is CASSLPPGGGAMNEQFF. DNA of the CDR3: TGTGCCAGCAGCTTGCCCCCTGGTGGGGGGGCGATGAATGAGCAGTTCTTC.

Comments on this clone: The junction departs from the called germline gene at one end, perhaps through a read error. The chain employs TRBV7-8 and TRBJ2-7, with 9 bases lining up with TRBD1. Germline CDR1 SGHVS, CDR2 FQNEAQ. This CDR3 comprises 11 residues. The CDR3 bases are TGTGCCAGCAGCTACAGGGACAGGGTAAACTTC. Its translation: CASSYRDRVNF. Based on the CDR3 plus reference TRBV7-8 and TRBJ2-7, the full variable domain is GAGVSQSPRYKVAKRGQDVALRCDPISGHVSLFWYQQALGQGPEFLTYFQNEAQLDKSGLPSDRFFAERPEGSVSTLKIQRTQQEDSAVYLCASSYRDRVNFGPGTRLTVT.

This clone was seen once. The rearrangement joins TRBV5-4 to TRBJ2-4, with D possibly TRBD1 on 6 matching bases. The ends were cut back, 3 bases at V and 2 bases at J, with 12 bases in the middle. The CDR3 runs 15 residues. Germline lookup yields CDR1 SGHNT and CDR2 YYREEE (reference sequence). The CDR3 sequence is CASSSGVDSKNIQYF. CDR3 nucleotide sequence: TGTGCCAGCAGCTCAGGGGTCGATTCCAAAAACATTCAGTACTTC.

The chain uses TRBV9 and TRBJ1-4; D perhaps matches TRBD1 (6 bases). The germline CDR1 and CDR2 sequences are SGDLS and YYNGEE. Between the trimmed V and J ends, which lost 2 bases and 8 bases, there was a span of 16 bases. The CDR3 is 15 residues long. CDR3 bases: TGTGCCAGCAGCGTCGGGGGGCAAAGTGCCGAAAAACTGTTTTTT. Translated: CASSVGGQSAEKLFF.

This clone has just a few counts. The V gene is TRBV2, the J gene TRBJ1-5, with a tentative D call TRBD1 (6 bases). The CDR3 covers 14 residues. The ends were cut back, 5 bases at V and 3 bases at J, with 11 bases in the middle. From germline, CDR1 is SNHLY and CDR2 FYNNEI. CDR3: CASSNRDPNQPQHF. The CDR3 nucleotides are TGTGCCAGCAGTAACAGGGATCCCAATCAGCCCCAGCATTTT.

This clone was observed a few times. The chain has TRBV28 and TRBJ1-1, with unresolved D. The CDR3 loop spans 16 amino acids. From germline, CDR1 is MDHEN and CDR2 SYDVKM. V was clipped by 6 bases and J by 4 bases, with 21 bases between them. In DNA, the CDR3 is TGTGCCAGCAGCCTGGTGGGAGGGTATAGCAGCACTGAAGCTTTCTTT. Its translation: CASSLVGGYSSTEAFF.

Only a few counts were recorded for this clone. The V and J genes are TRBV11-2 and TRBJ2-1; 7 bases map to TRBD1. CDR1 is SGHAT and CDR2 is FQNNGV in the germline V gene. This CDR3 is 16 amino acids long. V was pared by 1 base and J by 6 bases, with 9 bases of the junction left unmatched. In DNA, the CDR3 is TGTGCCAGCAGCTTAGGACAGGGATCCCTATCCAATGAGCAGTTCTTC. It encodes CASSLGQGSLSNEQFF.

The CDR3 nucleotides read TGTGCCAGCAGCACAACTAGACCTTCCTACAATGAGCAGTTCTTC. Encoded protein: CASSTTRPSYNEQFF. The chain is built from TRBV2 and TRBJ2-1; tentatively, D is TRBD2 (5 bases). This CDR3 region has 15 residues. The V and J ends lost 6 bases and 1 base respectively, with 13 bases between them. Germline CDR1 is SNHLY and CDR2 is FYNNEI.

The table lists this clone with a few counts. V gene TRBV9 combines with J gene TRBJ2-2, with unresolved D. Germline V gene sequence: CDR1 SGDLS, CDR2 YYNGEE. The CDR3 spans 14 residues. V lost 1 base and J lost 6, with 10 bases in between. The CDR3 region is CASSVPSAPGELFF. The CDR3, as DNA: TGTGCCAGCAGCGTACCTAGTGCCCCCGGGGAGCTGTTTTTT.

This clone has a single count. The chain couples TRBV5-4 to TRBJ1-2; the match to TRBD1 covers 7 bases. Losses at the gene ends were 4 bases for V and 4 bases for J; bases not matched to a gene: 7. The CDR3 is made up of 14 amino acids. Per the germline V gene, CDR1 is SGHNT and CDR2 is YYREEE (reference sequence). The CDR3 DNA reads as TGTGCCAGCAGCCAAACAGGGGATATCTATGGCTACACCTTC. It specifies CASSQTGDIYGYTF.

The chain recombines TRBV9 with TRBJ2-7, with 11 bases fitting TRBD1. CDR3 size: 16 residues. Germline loops: CDR1 SGDLS, CDR2 YYNGEE. V lost 0 bases, J lost 4 bases, and 6 bases stayed unmatched. The CDR3 spells CASSVGGGQGAYEQYF. The CDR3 DNA is TGTGCCAGCAGCGTAGGTGGAGGACAGGGGGCTTACGAGCAGTACTTC.

This clone appeared a few times. J is TRBJ1-2 and V is TRBV4-3; 9 bases are a match to TRBD1. Germline loops: CDR1 LGHNA, CDR2 YSLEER. The junction had 4 bases not matched to a gene; V was cut back by 1 base and J by 4 bases. The CDR3 is made up of 15 amino acids. CDR3 nucleotides: TGCGCCAGCAGCCAAGGGACAGGGGTTTCCTATGGCTACACCTTC. Its protein product is CASSQGTGVSYGYTF.

The chain is built from TRBV2 and TRBJ1-4; no firm D call. Deletions cut 2 bases from V and 4 bases from J, with 11 bases between. The CDR3 totals 15 residues. Germline CDR1 and CDR2: SNHLY and FYNNEI. The CDR3 DNA is TGTGCCAGCAGTGAACAAGAGGGCTTTAATGAAAAACTGTTTTTT. Protein product: CASSEQEGFNEKLFF.

A few counts support this clone. The genes are TRBV19 and TRBJ2-3; D remains unclear. In germline, CDR1 is LNHDA, CDR2 SQIVND (reference sequence). The CDR3 spans 13 residues. V lost 6 bases and J lost 6, with 13 bases in between. As DNA, the CDR3 is TGTGCCAGTAGGGGTACGGGTCCCGATACGCAGTATTTT. Amino acid sequence: CASRGTGPDTQYF.

The table lists this clone with a count of one. The gene calls are TRBV19 and TRBJ1-6, with D unresolved. The CDR3 totals 16 residues. Per germline, CDR1 LNHDA and CDR2 SQIVND (reference sequence). Trimming pared 7 bases from V and 0 bases from J, leaving 13 bases between. CDR3 nucleotides: TGTGCCAGTACACCGTCGCCGAGCTCCTATAATTCACCCCTCCACTTT. It yields the protein CASTPSPSSYNSPLHF.

This clone turned up a few times. This chain joins TRBV7-9 and TRBJ1-5; the D is unclear. V lost 1 base, J lost 6 bases, and 10 bases lay in between. Looked up from germline, CDR1 is SEHNR and CDR2 is FQNEAQ (reference sequence). The CDR3 is 14 amino acids. The CDR3, as DNA: TGTGCCAGCAGCTTAGGTCCTGCGGGTCAGCCCCAGCATTTT. Translated, it gives CASSLGPAGQPQHF. Based on the CDR3 plus reference TRBV7-9 and TRBJ1-5, the full variable domain is DTGVSQNPRHKITKRGQNVTFRCDPISEHNRLYWYRQTLGQGPEFLTYFQNEAQLEKSRLLSDRFSAERPKGSFSTLEIQRTEQGDSAMYLCASSLGPAGQPQHFGDGTRLSIL.

The chain links TRBV10-2 to TRBJ1-1; the D gene is possibly TRBD1 (6 bases). This CDR3 is 14 amino acids long. The germline V gene encodes CDR1 WSHSY and CDR2 SAAADI. V lost 4 bases, J lost 6 bases, and 15 bases lay in between. CDR3: CASSASGPGAEAFF. In DNA, the CDR3 is TGCGCCAGCAGTGCGTCAGGGCCAGGGGCTGAAGCTTTCTTT.

The chain has TRBV6-5 and TRBJ2-7; D gene ambiguous. This CDR3 has 15 residues. CDR1 and CDR2 (germline): MNHEY, SVGAGI. The V end was cut by 0 bases, the J end by 4 bases, with 13 bases between. CDR3: CASSYSTPGEYEQYF. The CDR3 DNA is TGTGCCAGCAGTTACTCAACCCCTGGAGAATACGAGCAGTACTTC.

This clone was picked up one time. The chain uses TRBV5-1 and TRBJ2-3, with TRBD2 matching 7 bases. The germline V gene encodes CDR1 SGHRS and CDR2 YFSETQ. The J segment lost 1 base and the V segment lost 4 bases, leaving 3 bases of the junction unmatched. CDR3 length equals 14 residues. CDR3 sequence: CASSDTSGTDTQYF. CDR3 in DNA: TGCGCCAGCAGCGACACTAGCGGCACAGATACGCAGTATTTT.